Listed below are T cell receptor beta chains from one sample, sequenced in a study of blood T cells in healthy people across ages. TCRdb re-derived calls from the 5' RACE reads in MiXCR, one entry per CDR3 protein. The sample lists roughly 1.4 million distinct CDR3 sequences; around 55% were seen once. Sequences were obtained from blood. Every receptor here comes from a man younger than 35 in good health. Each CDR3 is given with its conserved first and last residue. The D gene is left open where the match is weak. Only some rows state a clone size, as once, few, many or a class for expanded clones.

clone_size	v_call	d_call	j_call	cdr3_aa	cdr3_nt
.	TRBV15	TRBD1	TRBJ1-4	CATSLTYRDSSEKLFF	TGTGCCACCAGCCTTACCTACAGGGACAGCAGTGAAAAACTGTTTTTT
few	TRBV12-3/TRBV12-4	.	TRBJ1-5	CASSLDTVQSNQPQHF	TGTGCCAGCAGTTTAGATACAGTCCAGAGCAATCAGCCCCAGCATTTT
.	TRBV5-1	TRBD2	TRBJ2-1	CASSAREASSYNEQFF	TGCGCCAGCAGCGCGCGGGAGGCAAGCTCCTACAATGAGCAGTTCTTC
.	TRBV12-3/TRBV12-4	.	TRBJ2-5	CASSYEQTKETQYF	TGTGCCAGCAGTTATGAACAGACGAAAGAGACCCAGTACTTC
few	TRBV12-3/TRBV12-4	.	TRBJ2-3	CASSFLSGPTDTQYF	TGTGCCAGCAGTTTCCTTAGCGGACCCACAGATACGCAGTATTTT
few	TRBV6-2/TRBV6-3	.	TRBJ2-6	CASSSHLTGSGANVLTF	TGTGCCAGCAGTTCCCACCTAACAGGGTCTGGGGCCAACGTCCTGACTTTC
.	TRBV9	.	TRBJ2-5	CASSPGMLTFQETQYF	TGTGCCAGCAGCCCTGGGATGCTGACTTTCCAAGAGACCCAGTACTTC
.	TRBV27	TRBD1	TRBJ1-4	CASTTTGTGGEKLFF	TGTGCCAGCACCACCACCGGGACAGGCGGTGAAAAACTGTTTTTT
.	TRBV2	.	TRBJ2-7	CASNTGVTYNEQYF	TGTGCCAGCAACACGGGAGTCACCTACAATGAGCAGTACTTC
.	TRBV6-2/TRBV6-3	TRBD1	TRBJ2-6	CASSSDRAGANVLTF	TGTGCCAGCAGTTCGGACAGGGCTGGGGCCAACGTCCTGACTTTC
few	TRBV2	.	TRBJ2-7	CASREGEQYF	TGTGCCAGCCGTGAGGGCGAGCAGTACTTC
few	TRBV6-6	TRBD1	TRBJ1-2	CASSSLRGQGPFYGYTF	TGTGCCAGCAGTTCTCTTAGGGGACAGGGTCCCTTCTATGGCTACACCTTC
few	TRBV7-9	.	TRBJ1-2	CASSFLSGRTLPNYGYTF	TGTGCCAGCAGCTTCTTATCGGGCAGGACCCTACCAAACTATGGCTACACCTTC
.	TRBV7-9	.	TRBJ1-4	CASSLQGVVIEKLFF	TGTGCCAGCAGCTTACAGGGCGTGGTGATTGAAAAACTGTTTTTT
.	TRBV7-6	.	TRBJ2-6	CASSLAYLSGANVLTF	TGTGCCAGCAGCTTAGCTTACCTCTCTGGGGCCAACGTCCTGACTTTC
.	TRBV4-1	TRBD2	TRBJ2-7	CASSSLAGPPYEQYF	TGCGCCAGCTCCTCACTAGCGGGACCGCCCTACGAGCAGTACTTC
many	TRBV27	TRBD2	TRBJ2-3	CASSLLGGDTQYF	TGTGCCAGCAGCCTCCTCGGGGGGGATACGCAGTATTTT
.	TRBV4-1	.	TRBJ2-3	CASSQDPESTDTQYF	TGCGCCAGCAGCCAAGATCCGGAGAGCACAGATACGCAGTATTTT
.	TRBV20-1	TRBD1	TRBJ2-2	CSARFRQGDTGELFF	TGCAGTGCTAGATTCCGACAGGGGGACACCGGGGAGCTGTTTTTT
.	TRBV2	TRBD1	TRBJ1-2	CASRRDRTTNYGYTF	TGTGCCAGCAGGCGGGACAGAACCACTAACTATGGCTACACCTTC
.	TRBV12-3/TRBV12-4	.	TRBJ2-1	CASIGDYYNEQFF	TGTGCCAGCATAGGGGATTACTACAATGAGCAGTTCTTC
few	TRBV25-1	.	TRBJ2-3	CARSTDTQYF	TGTGCCAGATCCACAGATACGCAGTATTTT
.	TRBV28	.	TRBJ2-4	CASSDPGASEYF	TGTGCCAGCAGTGACCCCGGGGCGTCCGAGTACTTC
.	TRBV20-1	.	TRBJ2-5	CSEEGGREETQYF	TGCAGTGAAGAGGGGGGGCGTGAGGAGACCCAGTACTTC
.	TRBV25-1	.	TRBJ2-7	CASSDTSDYEQYF	TGTGCCAGCAGTGACACCAGCGACTACGAGCAGTACTTC
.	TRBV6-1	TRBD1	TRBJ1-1	CASSDILGQGFTEAFF	TGTGCCAGCAGTGATATTCTCGGACAGGGCTTTACTGAAGCTTTCTTT
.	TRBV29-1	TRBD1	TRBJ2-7	CSVGQDDEQYF	TGCAGCGTGGGACAGGACGACGAGCAGTACTTC
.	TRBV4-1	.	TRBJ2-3	CASSQDWREPPTDTQYF	TGCGCCAGCAGCCAAGATTGGAGGGAGCCACCCACAGATACGCAGTATTTT
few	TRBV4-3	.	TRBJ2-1	CASSPYRASSYNEQFF	TGCGCCAGCAGCCCGTACAGGGCGAGCTCCTACAATGAGCAGTTCTTC
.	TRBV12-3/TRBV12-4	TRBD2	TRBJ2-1	CASSLAGGAYNERFF	TGTGCCAGCAGTCTAGCGGGGGGCGCATACAATGAGCGGTTCTTC
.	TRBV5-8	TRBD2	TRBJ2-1	CASSLVVTSGRQYNEQFF	TGTGCCAGCAGCTTGGTGGTCACTAGCGGGAGGCAATACAATGAGCAGTTCTTC
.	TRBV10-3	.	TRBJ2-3	CAISVGPSGSTDTQYF	TGTGCCATCAGTGTAGGTCCCAGCGGGAGCACAGATACGCAGTATTTT
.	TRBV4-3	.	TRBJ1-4	CASSQEGDPSTNEKLFF	TGCGCCAGCAGCCAAGAGGGTGACCCCTCAACTAATGAAAAACTGTTTTTT
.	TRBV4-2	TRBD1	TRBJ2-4	CASSQDGDSVSDAGIQYF	TGTGCCAGCAGCCAAGATGGGGACAGCGTAAGTGATGCAGGCATTCAGTACTTC
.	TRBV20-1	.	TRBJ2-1	CSSGARNEQFF	TGCAGTTCCGGGGCCCGCAATGAGCAGTTCTTC
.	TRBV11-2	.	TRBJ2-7	CASSLVRSGIYEQYF	TGTGCCAGCAGCTTAGTACGTAGCGGAATCTACGAGCAGTACTTC
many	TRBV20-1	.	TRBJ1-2	CSARGTGKRGYTF	TGCAGTGCTAGGGGGACGGGCAAGCGGGGCTACACCTTC
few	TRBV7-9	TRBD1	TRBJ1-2	CASSESPGTGGHGYTF	TGTGCCAGCAGCGAATCTCCCGGGACAGGGGGCCATGGCTACACCTTC